These 10 T cell receptor beta chains share one sample of origin, sequenced in a study of blood T cells in healthy people across ages. Then a second PCR, running roughly 6 to 11 cycles, was carried out with a sample-barcoded 5' primer and a J-beta primer mix. TCRdb ran MiXCR on the 5' RACE reads and lists one entry per CDR3 protein. The data hold some 1.8 million distinct CDR3 sequences, with about two fifths observed a single time. The sample was blood. Receptor source: a human donor in good health.

The rearrangement uses TRBV6-5 and TRBJ1-2, with D possibly TRBD1 on 5 matching bases. CDR1 is MNHEY, CDR2 SVGAGI, per germline. The CDR3 spans 14 residues. V lost 2 bases and J lost 3, with 10 bases in between. The CDR3 nucleotides read TGTGCCAGCAGTTACCGGGGCAGTTACTATGGCTACACCTTC. It is translated as CASSYRGSYYGYTF.

This chain links TRBV6-1 with TRBJ2-7, with TRBD1 identical over 11 bases. Germline V lookup: CDR1 MNHNS, CDR2 SASEGT. CDR3 length equals 14 residues. V shed 4 bases and J 3 bases; nucleotides not matched to a gene: 2. The CDR3 coding sequence is TGTGCCAGCAGTGGAGGGACAGGGGGCTACGAGCAGTACTTC. Translation: CASSGGTGGYEQYF.

The rearrangement uses TRBV10-3 and TRBJ1-2; no clear D gene. The germline V and J ends were trimmed by 6 bases and 1 base, with 12 bases remaining between them. In germline, CDR1 is ENHRY, CDR2 SYGVKD. There are 14 residues in the CDR3. Here the CDR3 DNA reads TGTGCCATCAGGGAGGGAGGGAGTAACTATGGCTACACCTTC. Translated: CAIREGGSNYGYTF.

The V gene is TRBV7-2, the J gene TRBJ2-5; possible D gene TRBD1, 6 bases. The end of the DNA fits TRBJ2-7 better, so the J call may be wrong. Germline CDR1 SGHTA, CDR2 FQGNSA. The CDR3 consists of 16 residues. CDR3 DNA: TGTGCCAGCAGCCCCATCGGGACACAGGTTAACTACGAGCAGTACTTC. It codes for CASSPIGTQVNYEQYF.

Worth noting for this clonotype: A read error may account for a junction end that differs from germline. The rearrangement joins TRBV5-6 to TRBJ2-4; perhaps TRBD2 as D (5 bases). Germline CDR1 SGHDT, CDR2 YYEEEE. The CDR3 has 15 residues. DNA for the CDR3: TGTGCCAGCAACTTGTCCGGGGTAGCCAAAAACATTCAGTACTTC. Its protein product is CASNLSGVAKNIQYF.

This clonotype has more than one count but fewer than ten. The genes are TRBV6-4 and TRBJ2-5, with 7 bases lining up with TRBD1. The CDR3 extends over 16 amino acids. The V segment lost 4 bases and the J segment 3 bases; nucleotides outside the gene matches: 11. Germline lookup yields CDR1 MRHNA and CDR2 SNTAGT. The DNA for the CDR3 is TGTGCCAGCAGTGTTTTTTTCGGGACAGCAGAAGAGACCCAGTACTTC. Translated: CASSVFFGTAEETQYF.

The chain combines TRBV9 with TRBJ1-1; D not resolved. Trimming removed 0 bases at V and 5 bases at J, with 11 bases between. Germline values: CDR1 SGDLS, CDR2 YYNGEE. The CDR3 totals 14 residues. This CDR3 is CASSVGVSRTEAFF. In DNA form, the CDR3 reads TGTGCCAGCAGCGTAGGAGTATCCAGAACTGAAGCTTTCTTT.

In this sample, this clonotype turned up a few times. The V gene is TRBV7-2, the J gene TRBJ2-1; TRBD2 matches 7 bases. The CDR3 consists of 15 residues. The V and J ends lost 6 bases and 2 bases, in that order; junction bases with no gene match: 7. Germline-derived CDR1 and CDR2 are SGHTA and FQGNSA. In DNA, the CDR3 is TGTGCCAGCAGTTTTACGGGGGGACCCTACAATGAGCAGTTCTTC. Translated, it gives CASSFTGGPYNEQFF.

This clonotype was observed a handful of times. The rearrangement uses TRBV6-1 and TRBJ2-6; no firm D call. The CDR3 is 15 amino acids. The V and J ends lost 2 bases and 0 bases respectively, with 5 bases between them. Looked up from germline, CDR1 is MNHNS and CDR2 is SASEGT. The CDR3 sequence is CASSEHHSGANVLTF. CDR3 in DNA: TGTGCCAGCAGTGAACACCACTCTGGGGCCAACGTCCTGACTTTC.

The gene calls are TRBV5-1 and TRBJ1-2; the match to TRBD1 covers 10 bases. The germline CDR1 and CDR2 sequences are SGHRS and YFSETQ. The CDR3 has 18 amino acids. Germline trimming cut 0 bases from V and 3 bases from J; bases unmatched to any gene: 11. The CDR3 here is CASSLEGTGDLRDYGYTF. Here the CDR3 DNA reads TGCGCCAGCAGCTTGGAGGGGACAGGGGATTTACGTGACTATGGCTACACCTTC.